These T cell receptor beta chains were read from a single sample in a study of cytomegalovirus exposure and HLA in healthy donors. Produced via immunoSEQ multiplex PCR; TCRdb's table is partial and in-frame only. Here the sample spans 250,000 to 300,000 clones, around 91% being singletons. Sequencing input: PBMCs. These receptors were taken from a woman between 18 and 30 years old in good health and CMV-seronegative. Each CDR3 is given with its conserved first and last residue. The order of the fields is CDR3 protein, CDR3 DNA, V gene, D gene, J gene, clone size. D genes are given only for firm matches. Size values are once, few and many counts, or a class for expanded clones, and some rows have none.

CASSPRLAEETQYF TGTGCCAGCAGCCCCAGACTAGCGGAAGAGACCCAGTACTTC TRBV7-9 TRBD2 TRBJ2-5 -
CASSYEGSNQPQHF TGTGCCAGCAGTTACGAGGGTAGCAATCAGCCCCAGCATTTT TRBV6-6 - TRBJ1-5 -
CATGTPATYEQYF TGTGCCACCGGGACACCCGCAACGTACGAGCAGTACTTC TRBV28 - TRBJ2-7 -
CASSQDGIRGGYEQYF TGCGCCAGCAGCCAAGACGGAATACGCGGGGGCTACGAGCAGTACTTC TRBV4-1 TRBD2 TRBJ2-7 -
CASSRTGNGELFF TGTGCCAGCAGCAGGACAGGGAACGGGGAGCTGTTTTTT TRBV11-3 TRBD1 TRBJ2-2 -
CASHRVSGSTDTQYF TGTGCCAGCCACAGGGTATCGGGGAGCACAGATACGCAGTATTTT TRBV27 - TRBJ2-3 once
CASSVGGLADGGELFF TGTGCCAGCAGCGTAGGGGGGCTAGCCGACGGCGGGGAGCTGTTTTTT TRBV9 - TRBJ2-2 -
CASSPSRQDRAGSPLHF TGTGCCAGCTCACCCAGCCGGCAGGACAGGGCTGGTTCACCCCTCCACTTT TRBV18 TRBD1 TRBJ1-6 -
CASSHGTVMNEKLFF TGTGCCAGCAGCCACGGGACAGTCATGAATGAAAAACTGTTTTTT TRBV28 TRBD1 TRBJ1-4 -
CASSLGDRGPDTDTQYF TGTGCCAGCAGTTTAGGGGACAGGGGGCCTGACACAGATACGCAGTATTTT TRBV28 TRBD1 TRBJ2-3 -
CTSSHNQGNSPLHF TGCACCAGCAGCCACAATCAGGGGAATTCACCCCTCCACTTT TRBV1 - TRBJ1-6 -
CASSLVRETQYF TGTGCCAGCAGCTTAGTGAGGGAGACCCAGTACTTC TRBV11-2 - TRBJ2-5 once
CASRVGQKSYNEQFF TGTGCCAGCCGGGTGGGACAGAAATCTTACAATGAGCAGTTCTTC TRBV7-9 TRBD1 TRBJ2-1 once
CASSSGGLNTEAFF TGTGCCAGCAGTTCGGGGGGGCTGAACACTGAAGCTTTCTTT TRBV28 - TRBJ1-1 once
CAISRGVRGDTQYF TGTGCCATTTCCAGGGGGGTACGCGGGGATACGCAGTATTTT TRBV19 - TRBJ2-3 -
CASGHQGTGQPQHF TGTGCCAGCGGACACCAGGGGACGGGTCAGCCCCAGCATTTT TRBV7-6 - TRBJ1-5 once
CSVVEGWTEAFF TGCAGCGTGGTTGAGGGTTGGACTGAAGCTTTCTTT TRBV29-1 - TRBJ1-1 -
CASSPRDRDANEKLFF TGTGCCAGCAGTCCGAGGGACAGGGACGCTAATGAAAAACTGTTTTTT TRBV28 TRBD1 TRBJ1-4 once
CASRVTETYNSPLHF TGTGCCAGCAGAGTCACCGAGACCTATAATTCACCCCTCCACTTT TRBV28 - TRBJ1-6 many
CASSLSNTEAFF TGTGCCAGCAGCCTCTCGAACACTGAAGCTTTCTTT TRBV7-2 - TRBJ1-1 once
CASRLMVMREGLSIEKLFF TGTGCCAGCAGGCTTATGGTAATGAGGGAGGGACTTTCAATTGAAAAACTGTTTTTT TRBV28 - TRBJ1-4 -
CSVDMSGGLDTQYF TGCAGCGTTGACATGAGCGGGGGGTTAGATACGCAGTATTTT TRBV29-1 TRBD2 TRBJ2-3 -
CAWSVQPAYGYTF TGTGCCTGGAGTGTACAGCCAGCCTATGGCTACACCTTC TRBV30 - TRBJ1-2 few
CASTEDRGSEKLFF TGTGCCAGCACCGAAGACAGGGGAAGCGAAAAACTGTTTTTT TRBV2 TRBD1 TRBJ1-4 -
CASSVAWTVGTDTQYF TGTGCCAGCAGCGTAGCATGGACAGTCGGCACAGATACGCAGTATTTT TRBV9 - TRBJ2-3 once
CSAGLAVNNEQFF TGCAGCGCAGGACTAGCGGTAAACAATGAGCAGTTCTTC TRBV29-1 TRBD2 TRBJ2-1 -
CASSLGGVSEAFF TGTGCCAGCAGCTTGGGGGGGGTCTCTGAAGCTTTCTTT TRBV5-8 - TRBJ1-1 -